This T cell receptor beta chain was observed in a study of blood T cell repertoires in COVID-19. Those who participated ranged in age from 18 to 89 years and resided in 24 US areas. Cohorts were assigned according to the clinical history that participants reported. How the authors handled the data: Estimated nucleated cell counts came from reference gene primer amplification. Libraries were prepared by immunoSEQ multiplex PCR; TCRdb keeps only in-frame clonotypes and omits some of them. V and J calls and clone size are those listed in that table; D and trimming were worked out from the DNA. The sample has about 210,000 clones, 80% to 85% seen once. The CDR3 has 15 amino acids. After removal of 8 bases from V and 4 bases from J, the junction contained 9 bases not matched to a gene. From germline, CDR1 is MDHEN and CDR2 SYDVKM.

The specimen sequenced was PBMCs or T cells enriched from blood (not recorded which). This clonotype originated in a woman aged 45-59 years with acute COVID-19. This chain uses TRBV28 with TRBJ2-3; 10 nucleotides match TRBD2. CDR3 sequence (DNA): TGTGCCAGCTCTTCCCTAGCGGGAGTTTCAGATACGCAGTATTTT. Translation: CASSSLAGVSDTQYF.